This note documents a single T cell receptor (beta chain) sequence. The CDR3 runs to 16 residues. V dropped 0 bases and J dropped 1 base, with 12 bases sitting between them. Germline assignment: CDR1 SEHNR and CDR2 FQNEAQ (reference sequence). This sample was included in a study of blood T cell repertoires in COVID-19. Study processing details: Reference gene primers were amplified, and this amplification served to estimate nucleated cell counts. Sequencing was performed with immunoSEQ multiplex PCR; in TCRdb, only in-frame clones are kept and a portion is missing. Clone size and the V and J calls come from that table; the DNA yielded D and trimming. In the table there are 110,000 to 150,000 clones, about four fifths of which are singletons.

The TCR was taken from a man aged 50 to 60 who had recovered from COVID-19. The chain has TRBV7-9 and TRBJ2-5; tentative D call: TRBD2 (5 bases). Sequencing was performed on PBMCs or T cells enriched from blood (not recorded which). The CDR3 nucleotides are TGTGCCAGCAGCTTAGCGAACGTAGCGACCCAAGAGACCCAGTACTTC. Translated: CASSLANVATQETQYF.